The T cell receptor beta chain described here comes from a study of CD8 T cells in Susac syndrome. Random hexamers primed reverse transcription of about 0.45 to 1 ug RNA. In TCRdb, the immunoSEQ multiplex PCR reads were re-called with MiXCR into one record per CDR3 protein. Of some 220,000 distinct CDR3 sequences listed, about 95% are singletons. V shed 0 bases and J shed 7 bases, with 34 bases lying between them. Per the germline V gene, CDR1 is SQVTM and CDR2 is ANQGSEA. This CDR3 has 20 residues. The sequence derives from a human donor with multiple sclerosis. The sample consisted of CD4+ T cells from PBMCs. This rearrangement joins TRBV29-1 to TRBJ2-7; the D gene is possibly TRBD1 (6 bases). As DNA, the CDR3 is TGCAGCGTTGAAGATAGGGGCAGCAGGGGTTGGGGGACCAGCGGTTGGGAGCAGTACTTC. Its translation is CSVEDRGSRGWGTSGWEQYF.